These 5 T cell receptor beta chains were sequenced from one sample in a study of regulatory T cells in long-lasting Graves disease. Assembly of TCR beta libraries relied on iRepertoire HTBI primers together with Arm-PCR of CDR3 regions. One entry per CDR3 protein results from TCRdb running MiXCR on the multiplex PCR reads. The repertoire holds roughly 420,000 distinct CDR3 sequences, with 12% to 15% as singletons. Time point defined: newly diagnosed GD, antithyroid drugs for less than 3 months. The TCR library was made from RNA extracted from PBMCs. This sample was shared with a second study, whose subject was T cells in Graves' hyperthyroidism and ophthalmopathy.

The source material was peripheral blood mononuclear cells (PBMCs), sampled at new diagnosis, from a patient treated with antithyroid drugs. These receptors were collected from a woman between 45 and 60 years old with Graves disease.

This clonotype was counted ten times or more. The CDR3 DNA reads TGTGCCAGCAGCTTGGGAGACAGCGCCGGTACCAATGAGCAGTTCTTC. This sequence encodes CASSLGDSAGTNEQFF. This sequence joins TRBV11-3 and TRBJ2-1; D possibly matches TRBD1 or TRBD2 (5 bases each). The CDR3 has 16 amino acids. Germline CDR1 and CDR2: SGHNT and YENEEA. Trimming cost V 3 bases and J 6 bases, with 18 bases left between them.

This clonotype showed up many times. The chain couples TRBV20-1 to TRBJ2-3; 7 bases line up with TRBD2. V lost 6 bases and J lost 2; bases outside the gene matches: 5. CDR3 length equals 13 residues. CDR1 and CDR2 (germline): DFQATT, SNEGSKA (reference sequence). CDR3 sequence (DNA): TGCAGTGCCCGAGCGGGACCCACAGATACGCAGTATTTT. Translating gives CSARAGPTDTQYF.

V gene TRBV29-1 combines with J gene TRBJ2-7; a possible D gene is TRBD2 (5 bases). The ends were cut back, 4 bases at V and 3 bases at J, with 13 bases in the middle. The CDR3 is made up of 13 amino acids. Germline V lookup: CDR1 SQVTM, CDR2 ANQGSEA. CDR3 nucleotides: TGCAGCGTTGTTGGTAGCGTCAGCTACGAGCAGTACTTC. It yields the protein CSVVGSVSYEQYF.

The J gene is TRBJ2-1, the V gene TRBV28, with D tentatively TRBD2 (6 bases). Looked up from germline, CDR1 is MDHEN and CDR2 is SYDVKM. V dropped 4 bases and J dropped 3 bases, with 19 bases sitting between them. The CDR3 extends over 17 amino acids. This CDR3 is CASSSPGGSGYYNEQFF. The CDR3 DNA follows: TGTGCCAGCAGTTCCCCCGGGGGTAGCGGATACTACAATGAGCAGTTCTTC.

This chain uses TRBV19 with TRBJ1-1; 10 nucleotides line up with TRBD1. The germline V gene has CDR1 LNHDA and CDR2 SQIVND (reference sequence). The V and J ends lost 6 bases and 6 bases, in that order; junction bases with no gene match: 13. The CDR3 runs to 16 residues. For the CDR3, the DNA is TGTGCCAGTAGCATCGACAGGGGGCAGACGGCCCCTGAAGCTTTCTTT. It codes for CASSIDRGQTAPEAFF.